This T cell receptor beta chain is drawn from a study of cytomegalovirus exposure and HLA in healthy donors. This clone occurred once. J gave up 6 bases and V 4 bases, and 11 bases lay outside the gene matches. This CDR3 comprises 15 residues. Per the germline V gene, CDR1 is MNHNS and CDR2 is SASEGT. The PCR employed 60 Vbeta primers together with 13 Jbeta primers. Produced via immunoSEQ multiplex PCR; TCRdb's table is partial and in-frame only. This table holds more than 80,000 clones, around nine tenths found once. The rearrangement links TRBV6-1 to TRBJ2-7, with TRBD1 matching 8 bases. The source material was PBMCs. This TCR was sampled from a man in his thirties or forties in good health and CMV-seropositive. CDR3 region: CASSGPRTGSREQYF. The CDR3 DNA sequence: TGTGCCAGCAGTGGTCCAAGGACAGGGTCCCGCGAGCAGTACTTC.